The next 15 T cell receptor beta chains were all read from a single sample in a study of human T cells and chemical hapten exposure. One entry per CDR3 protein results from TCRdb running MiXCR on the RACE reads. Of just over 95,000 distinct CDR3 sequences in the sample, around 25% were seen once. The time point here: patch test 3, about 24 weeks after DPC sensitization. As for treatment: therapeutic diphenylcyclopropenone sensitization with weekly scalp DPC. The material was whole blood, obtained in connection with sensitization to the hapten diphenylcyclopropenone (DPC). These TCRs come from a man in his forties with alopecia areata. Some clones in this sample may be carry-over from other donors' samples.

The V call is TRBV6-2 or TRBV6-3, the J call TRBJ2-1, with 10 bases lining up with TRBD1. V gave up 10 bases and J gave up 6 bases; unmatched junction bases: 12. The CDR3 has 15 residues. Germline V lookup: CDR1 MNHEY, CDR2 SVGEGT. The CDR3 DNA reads TGTGCCACCAGCCCCCCCCGGACAGGGGGCAATGAGCAGTTCTTC. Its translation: CATSPPRTGGNEQFF.

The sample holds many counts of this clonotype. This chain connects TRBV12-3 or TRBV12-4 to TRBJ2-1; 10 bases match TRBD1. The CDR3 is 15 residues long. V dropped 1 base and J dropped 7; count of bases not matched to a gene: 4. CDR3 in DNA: TGTGCCAGCAGTTTAGGACAGGGGGCGCGGAATGAGCAGTTCTTC. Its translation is CASSLGQGARNEQFF.

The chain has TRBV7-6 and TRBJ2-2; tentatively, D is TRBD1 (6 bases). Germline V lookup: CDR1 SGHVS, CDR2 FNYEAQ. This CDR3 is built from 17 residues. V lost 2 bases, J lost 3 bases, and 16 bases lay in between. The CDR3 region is CASSLKGKGDYTGELFF. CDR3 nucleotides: TGTGCCAGCAGCTTAAAGGGAAAGGGGGATTACACCGGGGAGCTGTTTTTT.

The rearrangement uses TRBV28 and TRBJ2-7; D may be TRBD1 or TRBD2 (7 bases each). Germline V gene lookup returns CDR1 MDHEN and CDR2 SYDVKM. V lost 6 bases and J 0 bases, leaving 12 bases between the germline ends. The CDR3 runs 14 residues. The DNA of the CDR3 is TGTGCCAGCAGACCCAGGGGGGGCTCCTACGAGCAGTACTTC. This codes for CASRPRGGSYEQYF.

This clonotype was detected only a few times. The CDR3 DNA follows: TGTGCCAGCTGGGAGGGAGTGGGCACAGATACGCAGTATTTT. This codes for CASWEGVGTDTQYF. The V call is TRBV7-8, the J call TRBJ2-3, with 7 bases identical to TRBD2. V lost 8 bases, J lost 1 base, and 6 bases stayed unmatched. Germline assignment: CDR1 SGHVS and CDR2 FQNEAQ. The CDR3 loop spans 14 amino acids. The full variable domain, its missing parts supplied by reference TRBV7-8 and TRBJ2-3, is GAGVSQSPRYKVAKRGQDVALRCDPISGHVSLFWYQQALGQGPEFLTYFQNEAQLDKSGLPSDRFFAERPEGSVSTLKIQRTQQEDSAVYLCASWEGVGTDTQYFGPGTRLTVL.

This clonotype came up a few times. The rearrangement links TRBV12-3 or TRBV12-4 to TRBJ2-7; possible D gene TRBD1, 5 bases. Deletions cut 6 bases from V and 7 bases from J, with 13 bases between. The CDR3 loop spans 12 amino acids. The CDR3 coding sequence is TGTGCCAGCAGGAAATCAGGGTTGGAGCAGTACTTC. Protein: CASRKSGLEQYF.

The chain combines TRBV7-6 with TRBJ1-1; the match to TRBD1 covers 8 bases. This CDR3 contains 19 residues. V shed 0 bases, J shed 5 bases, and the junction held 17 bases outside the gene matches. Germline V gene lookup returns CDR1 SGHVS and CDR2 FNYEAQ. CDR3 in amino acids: CASSLAPGGRGLLGTEAFF. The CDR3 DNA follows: TGTGCCAGCAGCTTAGCGCCGGGTGGCAGGGGGCTGTTGGGGACTGAAGCTTTCTTT.

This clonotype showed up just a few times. The CDR3 DNA sequence: TGTGCCAGCAGTGCCCAGGCCTACGAGCAGTACTTC. It encodes CASSAQAYEQYF. The chain couples TRBV6-6 to TRBJ2-7; D uncertain. The CDR3 extends over 12 amino acids. Germline V lookup: CDR1 MNHNY, CDR2 SVGAGI (reference sequence). The ends were cut back, 5 bases at V and 2 bases at J, with 7 bases in the middle.

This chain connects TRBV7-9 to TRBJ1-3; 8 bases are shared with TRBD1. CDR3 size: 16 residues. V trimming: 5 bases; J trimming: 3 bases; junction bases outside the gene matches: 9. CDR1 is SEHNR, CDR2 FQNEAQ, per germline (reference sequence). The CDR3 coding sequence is TGTGCCAGCAGCCATCGGACAGGGCAACGTGGAAACACCATATATTTT. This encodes CASSHRTGQRGNTIYF. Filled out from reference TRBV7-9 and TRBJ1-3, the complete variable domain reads DTGVSQNPRHKITKRGQNVTFRCDPISEHNRLYWYRQTLGQGPEFLTYFQNEAQLEKSRLLSDRFSAERPKGSFSTLEIQRTEQGDSAMYLCASSHRTGQRGNTIYFGEGSWLTVV.

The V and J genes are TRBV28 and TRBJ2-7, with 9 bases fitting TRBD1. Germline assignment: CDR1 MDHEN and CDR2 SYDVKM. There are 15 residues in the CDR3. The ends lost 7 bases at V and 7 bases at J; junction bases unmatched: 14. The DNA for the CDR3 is TGTGCCAGCAACCTACCCGGACAGGGGAGTGGGGAGCAGTACTTC. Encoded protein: CASNLPGQGSGEQYF.

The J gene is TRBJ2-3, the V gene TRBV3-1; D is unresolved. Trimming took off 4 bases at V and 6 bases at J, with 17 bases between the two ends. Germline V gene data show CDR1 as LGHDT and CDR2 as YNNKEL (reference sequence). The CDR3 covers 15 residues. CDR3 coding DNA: TGTGCCAGCAGCCTTGTGGGCTCGCCGCAGGATACGCAGTATTTT. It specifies CASSLVGSPQDTQYF.

CDR3 coding DNA: TGTGCCAGCAGCTTAGGAGCGGTGCGTCAAGAGACCCAGTACTTC. Protein: CASSLGAVRQETQYF. The chain joins TRBV7-2 to TRBJ2-5; possible D gene TRBD2, 5 bases. The CDR3 consists of 15 residues. Germline values: CDR1 SGHTA, CDR2 FQGNSA. The germline V and J ends were trimmed by 1 base and 2 bases, with 11 bases remaining between them.

CDR3 nucleotides: TGTGCCACCAGCAGATCGGGGCCTACCACCGGGGAGCTGTTTTTT. This codes for CATSRSGPTTGELFF. The V gene is TRBV15, the J gene TRBJ2-2; the D gene could be TRBD1 or TRBD2 (5 bases each). Trimming shortened V by 2 bases and J by 4 bases, and 11 bases separated the two germline ends. In germline, CDR1 is LNHNV, CDR2 YYDKDF (reference sequence). The CDR3 runs 15 residues.

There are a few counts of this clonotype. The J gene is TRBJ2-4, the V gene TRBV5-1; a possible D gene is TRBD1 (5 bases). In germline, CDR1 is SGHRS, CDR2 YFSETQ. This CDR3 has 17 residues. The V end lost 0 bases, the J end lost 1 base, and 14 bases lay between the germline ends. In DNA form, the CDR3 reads TGCGCCAGCAGCTTGGAACTTGGGGCGGCGGCCAAAAACATTCAGTACTTC. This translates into CASSLELGAAAKNIQYF.

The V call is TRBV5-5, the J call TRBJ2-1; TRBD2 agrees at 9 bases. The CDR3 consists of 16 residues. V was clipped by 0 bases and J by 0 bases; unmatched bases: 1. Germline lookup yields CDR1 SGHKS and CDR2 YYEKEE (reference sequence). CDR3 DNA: TGTGCCAGCAGCTTGGGACTAGCGGTCTCCTACAATGAGCAGTTCTTC. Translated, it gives CASSLGLAVSYNEQFF.